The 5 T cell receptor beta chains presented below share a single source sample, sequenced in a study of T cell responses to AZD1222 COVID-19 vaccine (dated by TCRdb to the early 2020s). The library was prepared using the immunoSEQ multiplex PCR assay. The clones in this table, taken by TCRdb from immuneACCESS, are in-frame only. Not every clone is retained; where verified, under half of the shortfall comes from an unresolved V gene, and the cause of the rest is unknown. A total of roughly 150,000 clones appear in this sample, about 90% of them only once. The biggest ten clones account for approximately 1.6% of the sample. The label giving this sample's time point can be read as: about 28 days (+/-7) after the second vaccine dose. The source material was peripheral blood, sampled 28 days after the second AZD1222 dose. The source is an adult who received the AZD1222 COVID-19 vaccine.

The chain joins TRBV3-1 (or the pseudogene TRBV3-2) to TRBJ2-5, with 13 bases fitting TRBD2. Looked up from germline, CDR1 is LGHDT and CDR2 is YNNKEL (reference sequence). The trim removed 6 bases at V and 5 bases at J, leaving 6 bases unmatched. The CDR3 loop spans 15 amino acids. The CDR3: CASSGGLAGLETQYF. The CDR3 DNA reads TGTGCCAGCAGTGGGGGACTAGCGGGACTGGAGACCCAGTACTTC.

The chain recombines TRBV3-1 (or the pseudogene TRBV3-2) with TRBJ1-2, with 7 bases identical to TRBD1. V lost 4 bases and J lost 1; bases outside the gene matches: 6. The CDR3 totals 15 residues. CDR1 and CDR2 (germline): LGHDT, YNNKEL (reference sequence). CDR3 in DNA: TGTGCCAGCAGCCCTCAGGGGGTCCGTAACTATGGCTACACCTTC. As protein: CASSPQGVRNYGYTF.

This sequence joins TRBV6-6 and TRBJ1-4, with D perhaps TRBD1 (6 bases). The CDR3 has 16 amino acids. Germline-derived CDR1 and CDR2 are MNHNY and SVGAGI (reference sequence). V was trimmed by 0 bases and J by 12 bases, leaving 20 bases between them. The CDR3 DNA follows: TGTGCCAGCAGTTACTCATGGGGGACAAGGTTTGAGGAACTGTTTTTT. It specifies CASSYSWGTRFEELFF.

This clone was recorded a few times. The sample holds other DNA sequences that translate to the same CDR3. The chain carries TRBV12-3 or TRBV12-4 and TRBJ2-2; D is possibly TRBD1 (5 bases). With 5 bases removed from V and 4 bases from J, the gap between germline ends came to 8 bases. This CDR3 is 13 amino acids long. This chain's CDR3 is CASSRQSTGELFF. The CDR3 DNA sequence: TGTGCCAGCAGTCGACAGAGCACCGGGGAGCTGTTTTTT.

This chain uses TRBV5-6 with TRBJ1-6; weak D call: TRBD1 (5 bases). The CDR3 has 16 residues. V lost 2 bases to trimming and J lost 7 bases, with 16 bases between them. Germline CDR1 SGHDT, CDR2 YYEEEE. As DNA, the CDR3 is TGTGCCAGCAGCTTCGGGACTCTCGGGTCAAATTCACCCCTCCACTTT. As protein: CASSFGTLGSNSPLHF.